Below, one T cell receptor (beta chain) is given with its context. Its antigen is as yet unknown. The sample belongs to a study of OX40 agonist ivuxolimab in advanced cancers. Overall study context: Ivuxolimab is an agonistic anti-OX40 (CD134) antibody, and patients were treated with it. Patients were dosed intravenously with ivuxolimab at 0.01 to 10 mg/kg every 2 weeks.

Study-level results: Low normalized T-cell clonal expansion was also seen in some nonresponders.

The CDR3 is 15 amino acids. After removal of 3 bases from V and 3 bases from J, the junction contained 4 bases not matched to a gene. Germline V lookup: CDR1 LNHDA, CDR2 SQIVND (reference sequence). Profiled with immunoSEQ multiplex PCR; TCRdb holds only in-frame clones, not every one. The table includes tens of thousands of clones, around nine tenths detected once. This material consisted of CD4+ or CD8+ T cells sorted from blood, taken in a trial of the OX40 agonist ivuxolimab. This chain links TRBV19 with TRBJ1-4; 7 nucleotides match TRBD1. The clonotype was recovered from an adult with an advanced solid tumor such as melanoma, head and neck, liver or kidney cancer. CDR3 nucleotide sequence: TGTGCCAGTAGTATGGTCCAGGGGGCTAATGAAAAACTGTTTTTT. Its protein product is CASSMVQGANEKLFF.